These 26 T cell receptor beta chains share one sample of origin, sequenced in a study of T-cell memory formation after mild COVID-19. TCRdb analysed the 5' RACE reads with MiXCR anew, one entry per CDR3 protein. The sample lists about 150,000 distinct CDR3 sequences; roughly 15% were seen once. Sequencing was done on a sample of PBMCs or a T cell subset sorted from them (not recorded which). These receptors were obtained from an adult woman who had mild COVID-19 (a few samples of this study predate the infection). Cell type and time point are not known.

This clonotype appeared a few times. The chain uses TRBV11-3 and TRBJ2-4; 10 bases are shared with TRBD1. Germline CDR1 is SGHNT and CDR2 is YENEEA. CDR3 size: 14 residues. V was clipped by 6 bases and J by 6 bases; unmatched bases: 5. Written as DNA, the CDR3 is TGTGCCAGCAGGGGGGGACAGGGGTTAAACATTCAGTACTTC. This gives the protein CASRGGQGLNIQYF.

CDR3 loop: CASSQEHRVMHF. CDR3 coding DNA: TGTGCCAGCAGCCAAGAGCACCGGGTAATGCACTTT. The chain couples TRBV14 to TRBJ1-6; D remains unclear. This CDR3 is built from 12 residues. Germline CDR1 is SGHDN and CDR2 is FVKESK. Trimming took 0 bases from V and 19 from J, leaving 13 bases between them.

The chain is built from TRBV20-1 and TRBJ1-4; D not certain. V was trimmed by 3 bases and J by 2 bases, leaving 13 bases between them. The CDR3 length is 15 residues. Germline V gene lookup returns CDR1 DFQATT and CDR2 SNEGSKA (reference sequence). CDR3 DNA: TGCAGTGCTAGGCCGAACAGTGCTACTAATGAAAAACTGTTTTTT. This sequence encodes CSARPNSATNEKLFF.

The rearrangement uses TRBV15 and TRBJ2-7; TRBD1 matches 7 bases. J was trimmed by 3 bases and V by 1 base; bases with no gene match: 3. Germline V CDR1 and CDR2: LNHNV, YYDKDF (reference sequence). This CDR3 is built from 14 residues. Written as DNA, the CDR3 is TGTGCCACCAGCAGAGGAGACAGGGTCTACGAGCAGTACTTC. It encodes CATSRGDRVYEQYF.

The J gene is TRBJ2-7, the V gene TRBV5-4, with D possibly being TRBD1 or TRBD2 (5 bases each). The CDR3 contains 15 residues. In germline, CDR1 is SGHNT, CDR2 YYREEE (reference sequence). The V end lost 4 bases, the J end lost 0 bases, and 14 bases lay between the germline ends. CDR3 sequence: CASSMEAGSSYEQYF. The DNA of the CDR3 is TGTGCCAGCAGCATGGAGGCAGGGAGCTCCTACGAGCAGTACTTC.

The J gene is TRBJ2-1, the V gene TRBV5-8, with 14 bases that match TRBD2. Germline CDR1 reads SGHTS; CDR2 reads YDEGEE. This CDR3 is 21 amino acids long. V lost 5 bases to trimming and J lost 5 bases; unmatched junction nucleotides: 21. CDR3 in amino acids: CASRPISPGLAGVVFHNEQFF. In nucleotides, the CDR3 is TGTGCCAGCAGGCCCATCTCACCGGGACTAGCGGGAGTGGTTTTTCACAATGAGCAGTTCTTC.

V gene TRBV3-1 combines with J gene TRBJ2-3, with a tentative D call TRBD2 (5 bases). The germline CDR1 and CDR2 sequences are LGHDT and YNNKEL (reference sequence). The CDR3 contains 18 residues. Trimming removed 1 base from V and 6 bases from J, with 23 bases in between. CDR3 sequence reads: CASSQGWNDYGYSDTQYF. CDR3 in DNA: TGTGCCAGCAGCCAAGGCTGGAATGACTACGGGTACTCCGATACGCAGTATTTT.

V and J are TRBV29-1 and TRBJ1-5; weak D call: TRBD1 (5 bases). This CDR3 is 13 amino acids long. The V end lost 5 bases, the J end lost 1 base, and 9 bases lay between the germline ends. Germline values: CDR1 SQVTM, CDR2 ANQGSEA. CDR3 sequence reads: CSVLWGSNQPQHF. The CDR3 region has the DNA TGCAGCGTTCTCTGGGGGAGCAATCAGCCCCAGCATTTT.

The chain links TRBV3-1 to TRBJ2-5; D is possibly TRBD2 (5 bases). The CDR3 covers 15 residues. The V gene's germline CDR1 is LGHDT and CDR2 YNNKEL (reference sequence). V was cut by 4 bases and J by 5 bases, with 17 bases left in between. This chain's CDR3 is CASSRSAGVQETQYF. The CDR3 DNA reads TGTGCCAGCAGCCGCTCCGCCGGGGTCCAGGAGACCCAGTACTTC.

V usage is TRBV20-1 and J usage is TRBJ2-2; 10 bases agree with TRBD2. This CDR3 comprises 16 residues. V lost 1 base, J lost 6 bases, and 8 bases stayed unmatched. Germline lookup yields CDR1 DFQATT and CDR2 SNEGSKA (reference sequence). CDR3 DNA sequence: TGCAGTGCTAGAGCCTCCCTGAGCGGGAGGGCCGGGGAGCTGTTTTTT. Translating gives CSARASLSGRAGELFF.

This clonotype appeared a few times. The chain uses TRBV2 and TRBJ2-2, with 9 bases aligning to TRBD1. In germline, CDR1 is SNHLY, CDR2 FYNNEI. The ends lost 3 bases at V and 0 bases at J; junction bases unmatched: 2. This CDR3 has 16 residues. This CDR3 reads CASSDDRGSNTGELFF. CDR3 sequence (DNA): TGTGCCAGCAGTGACGACAGGGGGTCGAACACCGGGGAGCTGTTTTTT.

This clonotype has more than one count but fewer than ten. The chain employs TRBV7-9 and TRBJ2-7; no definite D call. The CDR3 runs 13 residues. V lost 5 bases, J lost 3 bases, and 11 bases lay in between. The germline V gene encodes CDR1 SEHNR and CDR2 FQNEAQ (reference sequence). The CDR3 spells CASSAPGIYEQYF. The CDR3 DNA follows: TGTGCCAGCAGCGCCCCTGGGATCTACGAGCAGTACTTC. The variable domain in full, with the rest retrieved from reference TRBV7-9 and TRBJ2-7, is DTGVSQNPRHKITKRGQNVTFRCDPISEHNRLYWYRQTLGQGPEFLTYFQNEAQLEKSRLLSDRFSAERPKGSFSTLEIQRTEQGDSAMYLCASSAPGIYEQYFGPGTRLTVT.

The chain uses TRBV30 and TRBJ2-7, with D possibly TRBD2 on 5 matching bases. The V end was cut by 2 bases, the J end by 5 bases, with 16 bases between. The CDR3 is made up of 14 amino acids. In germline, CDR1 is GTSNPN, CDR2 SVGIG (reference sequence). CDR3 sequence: CAWSRSVGRNEQYF. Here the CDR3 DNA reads TGTGCCTGGAGTCGTAGCGTCGGGCGGAACGAGCAGTACTTC.

CDR3 region: CASSVGFAEGETQYF. Here the CDR3 DNA reads TGTGCCAGCAGCGTAGGATTTGCGGAGGGAGAGACCCAGTACTTC. The chain is built from TRBV9 and TRBJ2-5; D possibly corresponds to TRBD2 (6 bases). With 0 bases removed from V and 4 bases from J, the gap between germline ends came to 13 bases. This CDR3 contains 15 residues. The germline V gene encodes CDR1 SGDLS and CDR2 YYNGEE.

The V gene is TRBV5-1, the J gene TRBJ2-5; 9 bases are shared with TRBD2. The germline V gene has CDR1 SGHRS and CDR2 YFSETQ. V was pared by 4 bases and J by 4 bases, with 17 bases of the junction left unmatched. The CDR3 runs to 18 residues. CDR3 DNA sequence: TGCGCCAGCAGCCGAACCGGGACTAGCAGGAGGGCCCGAGAGACCCAGTACTTC. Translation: CASSRTGTSRRARETQYF.

The CDR3 nucleotides read TGCAGTGCTAGAGTCGTGAGGACGACGCGAGAGCAGCCCCAGCATTTT. Protein product: CSARVVRTTREQPQHF. The V gene is TRBV20-1, the J gene TRBJ1-5, with unresolved D. Germline CDR1 and CDR2: DFQATT and SNEGSKA (reference sequence). The V and J ends lost 1 base and 7 bases respectively, with 20 bases between them. The CDR3 contains 16 residues.

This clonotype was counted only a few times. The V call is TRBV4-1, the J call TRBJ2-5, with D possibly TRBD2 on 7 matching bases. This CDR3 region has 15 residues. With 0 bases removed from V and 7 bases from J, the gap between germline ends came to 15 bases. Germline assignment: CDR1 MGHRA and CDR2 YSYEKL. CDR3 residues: CASSQERGGFGTQYF. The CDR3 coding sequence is TGCGCCAGCAGCCAAGAAAGGGGGGGGTTCGGGACCCAGTACTTC.

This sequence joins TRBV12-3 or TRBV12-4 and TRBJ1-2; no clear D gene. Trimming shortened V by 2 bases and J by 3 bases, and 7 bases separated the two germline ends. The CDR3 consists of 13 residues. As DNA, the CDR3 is TGTGCCAGCAGTTTACTCATGGACTATGGCTACACCTTC. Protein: CASSLLMDYGYTF.

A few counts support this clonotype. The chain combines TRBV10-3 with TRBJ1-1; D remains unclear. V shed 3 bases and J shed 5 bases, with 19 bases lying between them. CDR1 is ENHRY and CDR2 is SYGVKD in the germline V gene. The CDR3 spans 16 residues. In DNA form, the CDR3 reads TGTGCCATCAGTGAAGACAAGAACGGTCCGTGGACTGAAGCTTTCTTT. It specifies CAISEDKNGPWTEAFF.

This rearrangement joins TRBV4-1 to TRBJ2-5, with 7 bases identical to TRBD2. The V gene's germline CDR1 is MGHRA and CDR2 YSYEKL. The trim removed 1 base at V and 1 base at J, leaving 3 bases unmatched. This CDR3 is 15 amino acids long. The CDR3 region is CASSQVLAVQETQYF. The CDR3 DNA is TGCGCCAGCAGCCAAGTCCTAGCGGTCCAAGAGACCCAGTACTTC.

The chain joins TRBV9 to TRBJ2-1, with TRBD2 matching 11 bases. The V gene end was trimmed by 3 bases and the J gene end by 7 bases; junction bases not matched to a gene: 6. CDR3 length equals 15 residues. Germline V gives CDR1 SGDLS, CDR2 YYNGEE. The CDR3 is CASSATSGVGNEQFF. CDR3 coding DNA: TGTGCCAGCAGCGCGACTAGCGGGGTTGGGAATGAGCAGTTCTTC.

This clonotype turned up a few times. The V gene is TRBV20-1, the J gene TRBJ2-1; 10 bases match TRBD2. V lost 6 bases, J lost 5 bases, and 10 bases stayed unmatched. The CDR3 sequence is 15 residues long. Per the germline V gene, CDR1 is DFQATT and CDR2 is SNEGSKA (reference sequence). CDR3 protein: CSATSPGLAHNEQFF. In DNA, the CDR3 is TGCAGTGCCACAAGCCCGGGACTAGCGCACAATGAGCAGTTCTTC.

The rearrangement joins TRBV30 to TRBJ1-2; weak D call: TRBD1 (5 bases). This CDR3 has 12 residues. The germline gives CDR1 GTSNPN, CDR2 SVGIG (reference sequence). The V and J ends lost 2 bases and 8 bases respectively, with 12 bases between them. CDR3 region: CAWSIAGRGYTF. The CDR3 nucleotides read TGTGCCTGGAGTATCGCAGGGCGAGGCTACACCTTC.

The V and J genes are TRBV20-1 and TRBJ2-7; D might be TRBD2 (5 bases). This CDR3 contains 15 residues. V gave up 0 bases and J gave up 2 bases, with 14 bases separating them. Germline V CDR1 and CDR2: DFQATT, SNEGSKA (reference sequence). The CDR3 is CSARDKGLATYEQYF. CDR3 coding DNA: TGCAGTGCTAGAGATAAAGGACTGGCGACCTACGAGCAGTACTTC.

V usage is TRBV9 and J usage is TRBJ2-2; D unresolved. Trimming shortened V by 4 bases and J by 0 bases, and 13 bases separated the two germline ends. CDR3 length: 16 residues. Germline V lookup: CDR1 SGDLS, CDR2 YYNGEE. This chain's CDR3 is CASSTQTAANTGELFF. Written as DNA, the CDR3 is TGTGCCAGCAGCACCCAGACGGCCGCGAACACCGGGGAGCTGTTTTTT. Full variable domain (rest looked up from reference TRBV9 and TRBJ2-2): DSGVTQTPKHLITATGQRVTLRCSPRSGDLSVYWYQQSLDQGLQFLIQYYNGEERAKGNILERFSAQQFPDLHSELNLSSLELGDSALYFCASSTQTAANTGELFFGEGSRLTVL.

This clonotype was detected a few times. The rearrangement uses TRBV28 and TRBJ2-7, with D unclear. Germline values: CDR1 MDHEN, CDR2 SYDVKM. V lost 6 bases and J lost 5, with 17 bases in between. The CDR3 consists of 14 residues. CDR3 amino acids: CASRKLSRRHEQYF. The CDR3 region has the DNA TGTGCCAGCAGGAAGTTGTCTAGAAGGCACGAGCAGTACTTC.